The 26 T cell receptor beta chains reported below all come from one sample, sequenced in a study of blood T cell repertoires in COVID-19 (dated by TCRdb to the early 2020s). The library was generated by the immunoSEQ multiplex PCR assay. Here the immuneACCESS table is served through TCRdb, limited to in-frame sequences with V and J called. Missing clones are a known gap in these copies; in checked studies unresolved V genes cover under half, and the rest lacks a known reason. In this sample the table shows around 60,000 clones, approximately 77% of which occur a single time. The ten largest clones represent around 30% of the sample. Sequenced material: peripheral blood. The receptors originated from a human donor in a cohort sampled during active COVID-19.

As concerns this clone: Other DNA sequences from this sample encode an identical CDR3 as well. The J gene is TRBJ2-3, the V gene TRBV3-1 (or the pseudogene TRBV3-2), with D unclear. The CDR3 is 13 residues long. Germline CDR1 and CDR2: LGHDT and YNNKEL (reference sequence). The V end was cut by 2 bases, the J end by 6 bases, with 9 bases between. For the CDR3, the DNA is TGTGCCAGCAGCCAACGTAGTACGGATACGCAGTATTTT. It specifies CASSQRSTDTQYF.

The chain uses TRBV2 and TRBJ1-2, with D uncertain. V lost 7 bases and J lost 7, with 10 bases in between. The CDR3 runs to 11 residues. Germline loops: CDR1 SNHLY, CDR2 FYNNEI. CDR3 region: CASTPEGGYTF. DNA of the CDR3: TGTGCCAGCACCCCTGAGGGTGGCTACACCTTC. The entire variable domain, with the rest obtained from reference TRBV2 and TRBJ1-2, is as follows: EPEVTQTPSHQVTQMGQEVILRCVPISNHLYFYWYRQILGQKVEFLVSFYNNEISEKSEIFDDQFSVERPDGSNFTLKIRSTKLEDSAMYFCASTPEGGYTFGSGTRLTVV.

The chain combines TRBV28 with TRBJ2-1; 11 bases are shared with TRBD1. The CDR3 sequence is 16 residues long. The V gene's germline CDR1 is MDHEN and CDR2 SYDVKM. Unmatched junction bases numbered 5, after V lost 6 bases and J lost 1 base. CDR3 DNA sequence: TGTGCCAGCAGAGGACAGGGGGCGGCTTCCTACAATGAGCAGTTCTTC. It is translated as CASRGQGAASYNEQFF. The full variable domain, with the rest looked up from reference TRBV28 and TRBJ2-1, is DVKVTQSSRYLVKRTGEKVFLECVQDMDHENMFWYRQDPGLGLRLIYFSYDVKMKEKGDIPEGYSVSREKKERFSLILESASTNQTSMYLCASRGQGAASYNEQFFGPGTRLTVL.

In its sample, this clone was seen many times. The chain has TRBV30 and TRBJ2-3; a weak D match, TRBD1 (6 bases). The germline gives CDR1 GTSNPN, CDR2 SVGIG (reference sequence). The CDR3 spans 11 residues. Between the trimmed V and J ends, which lost 3 bases and 6 bases, there was a span of 7 bases. The CDR3 reads CAWRRGDTQYF. Here the CDR3 DNA reads TGTGCCTGGAGGAGGGGGGATACGCAGTATTTT.

This clone was seen only a few times. V is TRBV15 and J is TRBJ2-6; the match to TRBD2 covers 14 bases. The length of the CDR3 is 19 residues. The V gene end was trimmed by 5 bases and the J gene end by 2 bases; junction bases not matched to a gene: 8. CDR1 is LNHNV and CDR2 is YYDKDF in the germline V gene (reference sequence). Here the CDR3 reads CATSGGTSGRRTGANVLTF. The CDR3 DNA is TGTGCCACCAGCGGAGGGACTAGCGGGAGAAGGACTGGGGCCAACGTCCTGACTTTC.

The chain links TRBV4-3 to TRBJ2-1; a weak D match, TRBD1 (6 bases). Germline assignment: CDR1 LGHNA and CDR2 YSLEER. Trimming stripped 0 bases from V and 9 bases from J, with 21 bases between. The CDR3 sequence is 17 residues long. The DNA of the CDR3 is TGCGCCAGCAGCCAAGATTCGACAGGTCGAGGGAAGGGTGAGCAGTTCTTC. Protein: CASSQDSTGRGKGEQFF.

This clone was counted between two and nine times. V is TRBV18 and J is TRBJ2-3; D ambiguous. Germline lookup yields CDR1 KGHSH and CDR2 LQKENI. This CDR3 region has 16 residues. V was shortened by 4 bases and J by 0 bases, with 14 bases between the two germline ends. CDR3 in DNA: TGTGCCAGCTCACAATCCGCGTTTCCTAGCACAGATACGCAGTATTTT. Amino acid sequence: CASSQSAFPSTDTQYF.

This chain links TRBV29-1 with TRBJ2-7; 12 bases are shared with TRBD2. This CDR3 has 11 amino acids. Germline CDR1 and CDR2: SQVTM and ANQGSEA. After removal of 7 bases from V and 6 bases from J, the junction contained 1 base not matched to a gene. The DNA of the CDR3 is TGCAGCGGGACTAGCGGGACCGAGCAGTACTTC. It is translated as CSGTSGTEQYF.

The table lists this clone with a count of one. The rearrangement links TRBV5-6 to TRBJ2-7, with no clear D. The CDR3 has 13 amino acids. Trimming left V 1 base short and J 2 bases short, with 7 bases between. Germline V lookup: CDR1 SGHDT, CDR2 YYEEEE. CDR3 nucleotides: TGTGCCAGCAGCTTGATCCAGGCCTACGAGCAGTACTTC. Its translation: CASSLIQAYEQYF. Full variable domain (missing parts from reference TRBV5-6 and TRBJ2-7): DAGVTQSPTHLIKTRGQQVTLRCSPKSGHDTVSWYQQALGQGPQFIFQYYEEEERQRGNFPDRFSGHQFPNYSSELNVNALLLGDSALYLCASSLIQAYEQYFGPGTRLTVT.

The V call is TRBV12-3 or TRBV12-4, the J call TRBJ2-1; no firm D call. This CDR3 comprises 12 residues. Between the trimmed V and J ends, which lost 5 bases and 4 bases, there was a span of 6 bases. The CDR3 reads CASSPQYNEQFF. The DNA for the CDR3 is TGTGCCAGCAGTCCCCAATACAATGAGCAGTTCTTC.

This chain uses TRBV4-1 with TRBJ1-1; 7 bases map to TRBD1. This CDR3 is 13 amino acids long. Germline-derived CDR1 and CDR2 are MGHRA and YSYEKL. The V gene end was trimmed by 1 base and the J gene end by 6 bases; junction bases not matched to a gene: 2. Written as DNA, the CDR3 is TGCGCCAGCAGCCAAGGCCAGGGGGCTGAAGCTTTCTTT. It is translated as CASSQGQGAEAFF.

V gene TRBV18 combines with J gene TRBJ2-1; a possible D gene is TRBD2 (5 bases). Germline values: CDR1 KGHSH, CDR2 LQKENI. V lost 3 bases, J lost 6 bases, and 15 bases lay in between. This CDR3 is 15 amino acids long. Written as DNA, the CDR3 is TGTGCCAGCTCACCCGGGGTTACTAGGCGCAATGAGCAGTTCTTC. The encoded protein is CASSPGVTRRNEQFF.

This clone was counted a few times. The V call is TRBV5-1, the J call TRBJ1-3, with TRBD1 as a possible D gene (5 bases). The germline V gene encodes CDR1 SGHRS and CDR2 YFSETQ. Trimming removed 4 bases from V and 2 bases from J, with 10 bases in between. The CDR3 loop spans 14 amino acids. CDR3 residues: CASSEGRAGNTIYF. CDR3 nucleotides: TGCGCCAGCAGCGAGGGGAGGGCTGGAAACACCATATATTTT. The variable domain in full, with the rest retrieved from reference TRBV5-1 and TRBJ1-3, is KAGVTQTPRYLIKTRGQQVTLSCSPISGHRSVSWYQQTPGQGLQFLFEYFSETQRNKGNFPGRFSGRQFSNSRSEMNVSTLELGDSALYLCASSEGRAGNTIYFGEGSWLTVV.

This clone has more than one count but fewer than ten. This chain joins TRBV5-1 and TRBJ1-1; maybe TRBD1 (5 bases). This CDR3 is 15 amino acids long. Germline V gene data show CDR1 as SGHRS and CDR2 as YFSETQ. Trimming pared 0 bases from V and 5 bases from J, leaving 14 bases between. CDR3 in DNA: TGCGCCAGCAGCTTGGGCGGGACGGGGGATACTGAAGCTTTCTTT. Translated, it gives CASSLGGTGDTEAFF. The variable domain in full, with the rest retrieved from reference TRBV5-1 and TRBJ1-1, is KAGVTQTPRYLIKTRGQQVTLSCSPISGHRSVSWYQQTPGQGLQFLFEYFSETQRNKGNFPGRFSGRQFSNSRSEMNVSTLELGDSALYLCASSLGGTGDTEAFFGQGTRLTVV.

The chain joins TRBV6-1 to TRBJ2-3; 14 bases align to TRBD2. The CDR3 totals 18 residues. Trimming at V came to 4 bases and at J to 3 bases, leaving 9 bases not matched to a gene. Germline V lookup: CDR1 MNHNS, CDR2 SASEGT. The CDR3 loop is CASSARLAGGLGTDTQYF. Here the CDR3 DNA reads TGTGCCAGCAGTGCCCGACTAGCGGGAGGGCTAGGGACAGATACGCAGTATTTT.

This chain uses TRBV28 with TRBJ1-4, with no clear D. Trimming removed 5 bases from V and 6 bases from J, with 13 bases in between. Germline CDR1 and CDR2: MDHEN and SYDVKM. The CDR3 consists of 14 residues. This CDR3 reads CASSLRREDEKLFF. The CDR3 DNA sequence: TGTGCCAGCAGTCTTCGACGGGAGGATGAAAAACTGTTTTTT. Full variable domain (rest looked up from reference TRBV28 and TRBJ1-4): DVKVTQSSRYLVKRTGEKVFLECVQDMDHENMFWYRQDPGLGLRLIYFSYDVKMKEKGDIPEGYSVSREKKERFSLILESASTNQTSMYLCASSLRREDEKLFFGSGTQLSVL.

The rearrangement links TRBV18 to TRBJ2-3; TRBD1 might be the D (6 bases). This CDR3 is 15 amino acids long. Germline V gene lookup returns CDR1 KGHSH and CDR2 LQKENI. The V end lost 5 bases, the J end lost 4 bases, and 16 bases lay between the germline ends. CDR3 residues: CASSNLQGSADTQYF. CDR3 bases: TGTGCCAGCTCAAACCTTCAGGGGAGTGCAGATACGCAGTATTTT.

The chain recombines TRBV2 with TRBJ2-7, with 10 bases matching TRBD2. After removal of 9 bases from V and 4 bases from J, the junction contained 3 bases not matched to a gene. Germline lookup yields CDR1 SNHLY and CDR2 FYNNEI. This CDR3 contains 12 residues. The CDR3 reads CASGTSAYEQYF. Here the CDR3 DNA reads TGTGCCAGTGGGACTAGCGCGTACGAGCAGTACTTC. Full variable domain (rest looked up from reference TRBV2 and TRBJ2-7): EPEVTQTPSHQVTQMGQEVILRCVPISNHLYFYWYRQILGQKVEFLVSFYNNEISEKSEIFDDQFSVERPDGSNFTLKIRSTKLEDSAMYFCASGTSAYEQYFGPGTRLTVT.

This clone was seen a handful of times. V is TRBV3-1 (or the pseudogene TRBV3-2) and J is TRBJ1-3, with D perhaps TRBD1 (5 bases). Germline CDR1 reads LGHDT; CDR2 reads YNNKEL (reference sequence). The length of the CDR3 is 14 residues. V lost 6 bases to trimming and J lost 3 bases, with 12 bases between them. The DNA for the CDR3 is TGTGCCAGCAGAGACCAGGGCCGTGGAAACACCATATATTTT. This encodes CASRDQGRGNTIYF.

The sample holds one count of this clone. The chain links TRBV21-1 to TRBJ2-5; the listed D gene, TRBD1, was not tested against the DNA. TRBV21-1 is annotated as a pseudogene. This CDR3 is built from 15 residues. CDR3 DNA sequence: TGTGCCAGCAGGTTCCGGACAGGGGTGAAAGAGACCCAGTACTTC. Amino acid sequence: CASRFRTGVKETQYF.

The chain combines TRBV7-9 with TRBJ1-5; D remains ambiguous. CDR1 is SEHNR and CDR2 is FQNEAQ in the germline V gene (reference sequence). V shed 2 bases and J shed 7 bases, with 6 bases lying between them. The CDR3 is made up of 12 amino acids. The CDR3 sequence is CASSLLQQPQHF. In nucleotides, the CDR3 is TGTGCCAGCAGCTTACTTCAGCAGCCCCAGCATTTT.

The chain joins TRBV6-5 to TRBJ1-6; D is unresolved. This CDR3 contains 14 residues. Looked up from germline, CDR1 is MNHEY and CDR2 is SVGAGI. V was cut by 6 bases and J by 7 bases, with 13 bases left in between. The CDR3 sequence is CASRSPQPNSPLHF. The CDR3 region has the DNA TGTGCCAGCAGGTCCCCACAGCCAAATTCACCCCTCCACTTT.

On this clone itself: The junction does not match germline at one end; this may be a read error. The genes are TRBV7-7 and TRBJ2-1; 7 nucleotides align to TRBD1. The germline V gene encodes CDR1 SSHAT and CDR2 FNYEAQ (reference sequence). This CDR3 has 15 residues. The DNA of the CDR3 is TGTGCTAGCAGCGTGACAGGGCTTACTGGGGATGAGCAGTTCTTC. Protein sequence: CASSVTGLTGDEQFF.

V gene TRBV11-2 combines with J gene TRBJ2-1; 9 nucleotides line up with TRBD2. V was pared by 5 bases and J by 5 bases, with 10 bases of the junction left unmatched. CDR1 is SGHAT and CDR2 is FQNNGV in the germline V gene. The CDR3 is 16 amino acids. The CDR3 reads CASSPSSGGANNEQFF. The CDR3 DNA is TGTGCCAGCAGCCCCAGTAGCGGGGGAGCGAACAATGAGCAGTTCTTC.

Here the CDR3 reads CASSPSPGQPHSASGNTIYF. The CDR3 nucleotides read TGTGCCAGCTCCCCAAGCCCGGGACAGCCCCACTCCGCCTCTGGAAACACCATATATTTT. The chain has TRBV18 and TRBJ1-3, with TRBD1 matching 7 bases. CDR1 KGHSH and CDR2 LQKENI come from the germline V gene. V was pared by 6 bases and J by 0 bases, with 20 bases of the junction left unmatched. The CDR3 covers 20 residues.

This chain connects TRBV4-2 to TRBJ2-6; 9 nucleotides agree with TRBD1. This CDR3 comprises 19 residues. Germline V gene lookup returns CDR1 LGHNA and CDR2 YNFKEQ. Germline trimming cut 3 bases from V and 2 bases from J; bases unmatched to any gene: 11. The CDR3 sequence: CASSQLPGQGGTGANVLTF. DNA of the CDR3: TGTGCCAGCAGCCAGCTCCCGGGACAGGGAGGAACTGGGGCCAACGTCCTGACTTTC.